The 31 T cell receptor beta chains reported below all come from one sample, sequenced in a study of shared clonotypes between healthy human individuals. Assay used: immunoSEQ multiplex PCR; TCRdb lists only in-frame clones, some missing. This table has a few hundred thousand clones, around 86% appearing once. What was sequenced was memory CD8+ T cells sorted from blood. Subset indicated: CD45RO+ cells pooled with CCR7-negative TemRA cells. The receptors were sampled from a young man in good health.

The chain is built from TRBV5-1 and TRBJ1-1; D perhaps matches TRBD1 (6 bases). CDR1 and CDR2 from the germline V gene are SGHRS and YFSETQ. V was trimmed by 8 bases and J by 5 bases, leaving 16 bases between them. This CDR3 is built from 13 residues. CDR3 nucleotide sequence: TGCGCCAGTGGTCGGGGGCCGAGAACTGAAGCTTTCTTT. The encoded protein is CASGRGPRTEAFF.

CDR3 in DNA: TGTGCCAGCAGCTGGACCACCTCCCAAGAGACCCAGTACTTC. Amino acids: CASSWTTSQETQYF. This sequence joins TRBV11-2 and TRBJ2-5; D gene ambiguous. Germline V gives CDR1 SGHAT, CDR2 FQNNGV. The CDR3 has 14 amino acids. The V end lost 4 bases, the J end lost 1 base, and 10 bases lay between the germline ends.

With respect to this clone: Other DNA sequences in the same sample also yield this CDR3. V is TRBV28 and J is TRBJ2-1, with D possibly called TRBD1 or TRBD2 (6 bases each). Trimming stripped 3 bases from V and 6 bases from J, with 12 bases between. Germline values: CDR1 MDHEN, CDR2 SYDVKM. The CDR3 spans 14 residues. This chain's CDR3 is CASSFRGPGNEQFF. The CDR3 DNA follows: TGTGCCAGCAGTTTTCGGGGGCCAGGCAATGAGCAGTTCTTC.

The J gene is TRBJ2-5, the V gene TRBV4-1; 10 bases map to TRBD2. This CDR3 is built from 16 residues. CDR1 is MGHRA, CDR2 YSYEKL, per germline. V lost 4 bases to trimming and J lost 6 bases; unmatched junction nucleotides: 11. The CDR3 bases are TGCGCCAGCAGCCCGAGGACTAGCGGAGCAATTCAGACCCAGTACTTC. This gives the protein CASSPRTSGAIQTQYF.

As regards this clone: The same CDR3 can be traced to other DNA sequences in this sample. V usage is TRBV7-9 and J usage is TRBJ2-7, with 7 bases matching TRBD1. The CDR3 length is 13 residues. Germline trimming cut 5 bases from V and 4 bases from J; bases unmatched to any gene: 5. The germline gives CDR1 SEHNR, CDR2 FQNEAQ (reference sequence). The CDR3 nucleotides read TGTGCCAGCAGCCGACAGGGCCCTTACGAGCAGTACTTC. This codes for CASSRQGPYEQYF.

The V gene is TRBV9, the J gene TRBJ1-4, with D possibly TRBD1 on 6 matching bases. Germline values: CDR1 SGDLS, CDR2 YYNGEE. V was clipped by 0 bases and J by 11 bases, with 11 bases between them. The CDR3 consists of 13 residues. The CDR3 DNA follows: TGTGCCAGCAGCGTAGGCCCCGGACAGAAACTGTTTTTT. Translation: CASSVGPGQKLFF.

This chain links TRBV6-5 with TRBJ2-5, with D possibly TRBD1 on 5 matching bases. CDR1 is MNHEY, CDR2 SVGAGI, per germline. This CDR3 spans 14 amino acids. Trimming removed 6 bases at V and 0 bases at J, with 11 bases between. In nucleotides, the CDR3 is TGTGCCAGCAGACCCCAGGGTTACCAAGAGACCCAGTACTTC. It is translated as CASRPQGYQETQYF.

In DNA, the CDR3 is TGTGCCAGCAGGGGAATTAACACTGAAGCTTTCTTT. This translates into CASRGINTEAFF. The chain is built from TRBV27 and TRBJ1-1; D remains unclear. The CDR3 is 12 amino acids. Germline V gene lookup returns CDR1 MNHEY and CDR2 SMNVEV (reference sequence). The germline V and J ends were trimmed by 6 bases and 2 bases, with 7 bases remaining between them.

This chain joins TRBV2 and TRBJ2-3; D may correspond to TRBD1 or TRBD2 (5 bases each). The CDR3 is 15 amino acids. Germline V gene sequence: CDR1 SNHLY, CDR2 FYNNEI. V was shortened by 7 bases and J by 0 bases, with 14 bases between the two germline ends. The CDR3 is CASNEGTTSTDTQYF. The CDR3 nucleotides read TGTGCCAGCAACGAGGGGACCACTAGCACAGATACGCAGTATTTT.

The CDR3 DNA sequence: TGTGCCAGCAGTTTAAGCGGGACAGGGGACTATGGCTACACCTTC. It specifies CASSLSGTGDYGYTF. The chain joins TRBV28 to TRBJ1-2; TRBD1 matches at 10 bases. CDR3 length: 15 residues. V gave up 2 bases and J gave up 3 bases; unmatched junction bases: 3. Per the germline V gene, CDR1 is MDHEN and CDR2 is SYDVKM.

V usage is TRBV4-1 and J usage is TRBJ2-7; D is perhaps TRBD1 (5 bases). CDR1 is MGHRA, CDR2 YSYEKL, per germline. Trimming stripped 4 bases from V and 3 bases from J, with 13 bases between. The CDR3 length is 14 residues. As DNA, the CDR3 is TGCGCCAGCAGCCCCGTTTCAGGGTTCTACGAGCAGTACTTC. Its protein is CASSPVSGFYEQYF.

V usage is TRBV5-5 and J usage is TRBJ2-7; D gene ambiguous. CDR1 and CDR2 from the germline V gene are SGHKS and YYEKEE (reference sequence). Trimming stripped 2 bases from V and 3 bases from J, with 15 bases between. This CDR3 region has 15 residues. The CDR3 nucleotides are TGTGCCAGCAGCTTCGATGGAACAGAGTACTACGAGCAGTACTTC. Translation gives CASSFDGTEYYEQYF.

The chain combines TRBV6-5 with TRBJ2-2; 7 bases fit TRBD2. This CDR3 comprises 15 residues. V lost 7 bases to trimming and J lost 1 base; unmatched junction nucleotides: 6. Germline CDR1 and CDR2: MNHEY and SVGAGI. This CDR3 is CASTTGLVNTGELFF. The CDR3 bases are TGTGCCAGCACCACCGGACTAGTGAACACCGGGGAGCTGTTTTTT.

This clone was picked up a small number of times. Different DNA sequences within this sample yield the same CDR3. The genes are TRBV28 and TRBJ2-7, with a weak D call TRBD1 (5 bases). The CDR3 totals 14 residues. Per the germline V gene, CDR1 is MDHEN and CDR2 is SYDVKM. V shed 6 bases and J shed 0 bases, with 12 bases lying between them. DNA for the CDR3: TGTGCCAGCAGCCTTGGACACCACTCCTACGAGCAGTACTTC. Translation gives CASSLGHHSYEQYF.

The chain employs TRBV7-9 and TRBJ2-7; 11 nucleotides line up with TRBD2. The germline V gene has CDR1 SEHNR and CDR2 FQNEAQ (reference sequence). CDR3 length: 15 amino acids. The V and J ends lost 3 bases and 2 bases, in that order; junction bases with no gene match: 3. CDR3 DNA sequence: TGTGCCAGCAGCTTTTTAGCGGGGGGGCCCTACGAGCAGTACTTC. It encodes CASSFLAGGPYEQYF.

The chain has TRBV25-1 and TRBJ2-2; no clear D. This CDR3 has 14 residues. V lost 3 bases to trimming and J lost 6 bases, with 11 bases between them. Per the germline V gene, CDR1 is MGHDK and CDR2 is SYGVNS. CDR3 sequence (DNA): TGTGCCAGCAGTGAGCTGGATCAGGCCGGGGAGCTGTTTTTT. Protein product: CASSELDQAGELFF. The entire variable domain, with the rest obtained from reference TRBV25-1 and TRBJ2-2, is as follows: EADIYQTPRYLVIGTGKKITLECSQTMGHDKMYWYQQDPGMELHLIHYSYGVNSTEKGDLSSESTVSRIRTEHFPLTLESARPSHTSQYLCASSELDQAGELFFGEGSRLTVL.

The chain employs TRBV27 and TRBJ2-7, with 11 positions matching TRBD2. The CDR3 sequence is 16 residues long. Germline CDR1 MNHEY, CDR2 SMNVEV (reference sequence). V gave up 7 bases and J gave up 6 bases; unmatched junction bases: 14. This CDR3 reads CASTLVTSGGLAEQYF. The CDR3 DNA reads as TGTGCCAGCACCCTTGTAACTAGCGGGGGACTTGCCGAGCAGTACTTC.

The genes are TRBV5-1 and TRBJ2-7; TRBD2 agrees at 8 bases. The CDR3 has 15 residues. The V segment lost 4 bases and the J segment 4 bases; nucleotides outside the gene matches: 10. Germline V CDR1 and CDR2: SGHRS, YFSETQ. The CDR3 DNA is TGCGCCAGCAGCCAAAGCGGGGGAGGGATATACGAGCAGTACTTC. This codes for CASSQSGGGIYEQYF.

This clone has ten or more counts. The same CDR3 also results from other DNA sequences found in this sample. This chain links TRBV5-6 with TRBJ1-5, with D unresolved. This CDR3 has 16 amino acids. The V gene's germline CDR1 is SGHDT and CDR2 YYEEEE. Trimming removed 0 bases from V and 0 bases from J, with 10 bases in between. The chain's CDR3 is CASSLGGGYSNQPQHF. The CDR3 region has the DNA TGTGCCAGCAGCTTGGGAGGCGGTTATAGCAATCAGCCCCAGCATTTT.

V gene TRBV4-3 combines with J gene TRBJ2-6; D is unclear. Trimming pared 0 bases from V and 1 base from J, leaving 7 bases between. This CDR3 comprises 16 residues. Per germline, CDR1 LGHNA and CDR2 YSLEER. The CDR3 region has the DNA TGCGCCAGCAGCCAAGAACTGGGTTCTGGGGCCAACGTCCTGACTTTC. Protein sequence: CASSQELGSGANVLTF.

J is TRBJ2-7 and V is TRBV6-1, with a tentative D call TRBD2 (5 bases). V shed 1 base and J shed 12 bases, with 25 bases lying between them. Germline V gene lookup returns CDR1 MNHNS and CDR2 SASEGT. CDR3 length equals 16 residues. The CDR3 sequence is CASSEEDGGSSTSLYF. The CDR3 DNA reads as TGTGCCAGCAGTGAAGAGGACGGAGGATCTTCTACGAGCCTGTACTTC.

This sequence joins TRBV5-1 and TRBJ2-1; no definite D call. The length of the CDR3 is 15 residues. V was pared by 0 bases and J by 0 bases, with 7 bases between. The germline CDR1 and CDR2 sequences are SGHRS and YFSETQ. The CDR3 DNA reads as TGCGCCAGCAGCTTGGACTGGAGCTCCTACAATGAGCAGTTCTTC. It specifies CASSLDWSSYNEQFF.

The CDR3 reads CASSSREGTDTQYF. In DNA, the CDR3 is TGTGCCAGCAGTTCTCGGGAAGGCACAGATACGCAGTATTTT. This chain connects TRBV27 to TRBJ2-3, with TRBD2 as a possible D gene (5 bases). Trimming took off 4 bases at V and 1 base at J, with 9 bases between the two ends. Germline V lookup: CDR1 MNHEY, CDR2 SMNVEV (reference sequence). The length of the CDR3 is 14 residues.

The chain couples TRBV27 to TRBJ1-2; D gene unclear. The germline gives CDR1 MNHEY, CDR2 SMNVEV (reference sequence). CDR3 length: 14 amino acids. Deletions cut 8 bases from V and 4 bases from J, with 17 bases between. For the CDR3, the DNA is TGTGCCAGCGGATATAGTTATGGAACCTATGGCTACACCTTC. Protein product: CASGYSYGTYGYTF.

This clone was seen once. The J gene is TRBJ2-4, the V gene TRBV7-6; TRBD1 might be the D (6 bases). CDR1 is SGHVS and CDR2 is FNYEAQ in the germline V gene. The V gene lost 1 base and the J gene lost 12 bases, with 16 bases spanning the gap. The length of the CDR3 is 14 residues. This chain's CDR3 is CASSLELAGQPQYF. The CDR3 coding sequence is TGTGCCAGCAGCTTAGAATTGGCAGGACAGCCTCAGTACTTC. Supplemented by reference TRBV7-6 and TRBJ2-4, the full variable domain reads GAGVSQSPRYKVTKRGQDVALRCDPISGHVSLYWYRQALGQGPEFLTYFNYEAQQDKSGLPNDRFSAERPEGSISTLTIQRTEQRDSAMYRCASSLELAGQPQYFGAGTRLSVL.

This rearrangement joins TRBV30 to TRBJ1-2, with D unclear. Germline CDR1 reads GTSNPN; CDR2 reads SVGIG (reference sequence). The CDR3 totals 12 residues. V lost 3 bases and J lost 7, with 12 bases in between. This CDR3 is CAWSILGSGYTF. The CDR3 region has the DNA TGTGCCTGGAGCATTCTAGGGAGTGGCTACACCTTC. Full variable domain (rest looked up from reference TRBV30 and TRBJ1-2): SQTIHQWPATLVQPVGSPLSLECTVEGTSNPNLYWYRQAAGRGLQLLFYSVGIGQISSEVPQNLSASRPQDRQFILSSKKLLLSDSGFYLCAWSILGSGYTFGSGTRLTVV.

This sequence joins TRBV2 and TRBJ2-3; perhaps TRBD2 as D (6 bases). This CDR3 is 14 amino acids long. Germline CDR1 and CDR2: SNHLY and FYNNEI. Trimming took 4 bases from V and 8 from J, leaving 16 bases between them. The CDR3 reads CASSALAGERTQYF. As DNA, the CDR3 is TGTGCCAGCAGTGCACTAGCAGGAGAGCGTACGCAGTATTTT.

The chain links TRBV10-1 to TRBJ2-2; D unclear. CDR1 is WNHNN, CDR2 SYGVQD, per germline (reference sequence). Trimming removed 5 bases at V and 0 bases at J, with 10 bases between. This CDR3 spans 15 amino acids. The CDR3 sequence is CASSSSAANTGELFF. The CDR3 DNA sequence: TGCGCCAGCAGTAGTTCGGCGGCGAACACCGGGGAGCTGTTTTTT.

This chain uses TRBV7-2 with TRBJ2-1; tentative D call: TRBD2 (6 bases). The CDR3 covers 16 residues. From germline, CDR1 is SGHTA and CDR2 FQGNSA. The V end was cut by 3 bases, the J end by 5 bases, with 17 bases between. The CDR3 DNA sequence: TGTGCCAGCAGCTTGTCATCGGGAGAGTCTCACAATGAGCAGTTCTTC. This encodes CASSLSSGESHNEQFF.

V gene TRBV5-1 combines with J gene TRBJ2-5, with D uncertain. This CDR3 region has 11 residues. V was shortened by 2 bases and J by 5 bases, with 4 bases between the two germline ends. Per the germline V gene, CDR1 is SGHRS and CDR2 is YFSETQ. The CDR3 loop reads CASSFWETQYF. Here the CDR3 DNA reads TGCGCCAGCAGCTTTTGGGAGACCCAGTACTTC.

V and J are TRBV30 and TRBJ2-1; D might be TRBD1 (6 bases). The V and J ends lost 5 bases and 0 bases respectively, with 8 bases between them. Germline V gene data show CDR1 as GTSNPN and CDR2 as SVGIG (reference sequence). The CDR3 runs to 13 residues. The CDR3 protein is CAWDRSSYNEQFF. In DNA, the CDR3 is TGTGCCTGGGACAGGAGCTCCTACAATGAGCAGTTCTTC. Full variable domain (remainder filled in from reference TRBV30 and TRBJ2-1): SQTIHQWPATLVQPVGSPLSLECTVEGTSNPNLYWYRQAAGRGLQLLFYSVGIGQISSEVPQNLSASRPQDRQFILSSKKLLLSDSGFYLCAWDRSSYNEQFFGPGTRLTVL.